The present T cell receptor beta chain was sequenced within a study of blood T cell repertoires in COVID-19. The wider study: Samples came from the United States, Italy and Spain, spanning acute and convalescent COVID-19. The cDNA or gDNA used as material had been derived from T cells, B-cell-depleted T cells, or PBMCs.

Original data processing: For nucleated cells, counts were estimated from reference gene primer amplification. Sequencing used immunoSEQ multiplex PCR; TCRdb keeps in-frame clones, though not all of them. The V and J calls and clone size were taken over from that table, and D and trimming were inferred from the DNA. The profile shows roughly 180,000 clones, 60% to 85% of them singletons. With 5 bases removed from V and 1 base from J, the gap between germline ends came to 14 bases. The CDR3 consists of 15 residues. CDR1 and CDR2 (germline): ENHRY, SYGVKD. The receptor was isolated from a woman between 45 and 65 years old with active or convalescent COVID-19. Sample: peripheral blood. V and J are TRBV10-3 and TRBJ2-5, with D perhaps matching TRBD2 (6 bases). The CDR3 spells CAISLNSGPQETQYF. The CDR3 nucleotides read TGTGCCATCAGTCTTAATAGCGGACCCCAAGAGACCCAGTACTTC.